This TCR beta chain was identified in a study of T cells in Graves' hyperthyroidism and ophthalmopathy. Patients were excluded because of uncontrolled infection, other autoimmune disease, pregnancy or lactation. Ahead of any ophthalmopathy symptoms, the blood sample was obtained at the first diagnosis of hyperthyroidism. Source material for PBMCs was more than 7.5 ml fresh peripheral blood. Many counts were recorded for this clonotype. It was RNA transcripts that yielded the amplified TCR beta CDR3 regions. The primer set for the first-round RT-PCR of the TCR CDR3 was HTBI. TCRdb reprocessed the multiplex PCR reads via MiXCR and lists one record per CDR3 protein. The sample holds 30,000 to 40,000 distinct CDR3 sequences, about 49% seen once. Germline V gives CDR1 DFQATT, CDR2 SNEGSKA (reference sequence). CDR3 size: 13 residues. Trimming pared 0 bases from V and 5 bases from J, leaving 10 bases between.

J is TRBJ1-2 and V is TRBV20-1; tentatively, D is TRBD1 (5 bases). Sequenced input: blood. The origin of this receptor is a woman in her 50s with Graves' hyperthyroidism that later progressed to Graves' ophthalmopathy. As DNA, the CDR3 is TGCAGTGCTAGAGAGGGCCGGGGGTATGGCTACACCTTC. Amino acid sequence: CSAREGRGYGYTF.